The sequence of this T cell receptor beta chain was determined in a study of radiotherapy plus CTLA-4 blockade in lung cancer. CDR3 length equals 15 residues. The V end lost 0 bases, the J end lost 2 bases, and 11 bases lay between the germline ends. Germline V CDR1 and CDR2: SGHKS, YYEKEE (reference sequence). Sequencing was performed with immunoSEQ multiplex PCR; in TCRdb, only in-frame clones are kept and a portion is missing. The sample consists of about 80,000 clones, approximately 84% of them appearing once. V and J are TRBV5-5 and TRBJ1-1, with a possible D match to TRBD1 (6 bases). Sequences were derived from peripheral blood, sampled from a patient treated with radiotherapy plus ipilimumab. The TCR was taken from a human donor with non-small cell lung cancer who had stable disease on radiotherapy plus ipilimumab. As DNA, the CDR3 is TGTGCCAGCAGCTTGGCCGGGACAAAAAACACTGAAGCTTTCTTT. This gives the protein CASSLAGTKNTEAFF.